A selection of T cell receptor beta chains follows, all from one sample in a study of blood T cell repertoires in COVID-19. Some clones are missing from TCRdb's copy, which holds only in-frame ones; the method was immunoSEQ multiplex PCR. Here the sample spans some 130,000 clones, over 60% being singletons. The material sequenced was peripheral blood. These receptors came from a woman in her seventies with acute or convalescent COVID-19. Each CDR3 is given with its conserved first and last residue. Fields, in order: D gene, clone size, V gene, J gene, CDR3 DNA, CDR3 protein. A D gene is named only where the DNA matches it firmly. Only some rows state a clone size, as once, few, many or a class for expanded clones.

TRBD1	-	TRBV11-2	TRBJ2-2	TGTGCCAGCAGCTTAGGACAGGGTCCCGGGGAGCTGTTTTTT	CASSLGQGPGELFF
-	-	TRBV13	TRBJ2-7	TGTGCCAGCAGCTTAGAGGGGGGGCACTACGAGCAGTACTTC	CASSLEGGHYEQYF
TRBD1	many	TRBV18	TRBJ1-1	TGTGCCAGCTCACCGGTCGACTTGGGACAGGGGGCGACTGAAGCTTTCTTT	CASSPVDLGQGATEAFF
TRBD2	many	TRBV10-3	TRBJ2-1	TGTGCCACACAGGGGACTAGCGGGAGGGAGGTAGAGCAGTTCTTC	CATQGTSGREVEQFF
-	-	TRBV5-1	TRBJ2-1	TGCGCCAGCAGCTTGCAACAGCCGACCTACAATGAGCAGTTCTTC	CASSLQQPTYNEQFF
TRBD1	few	TRBV6-2/TRBV6-3	TRBJ1-1	TGTGCCAGCGGCCGGGACAGAGGGAACACTGAAGCTTTCTTT	CASGRDRGNTEAFF
-	medium-sized	TRBV19	TRBJ2-3	TGTGCCAGTAGTATACAGGGCACAGATACGCAGTATTTT	CASSIQGTDTQYF
TRBD2	-	TRBV6-5	TRBJ2-3	TGTGCCAGCAGTTTGCGGGAGGCCACAGATACGCAGTATTTT	CASSLREATDTQYF
TRBD2	many	TRBV29-1	TRBJ2-7	TGCAGCGTTGGGGGGGGAAACCACTACGACGAGCAGTACTTC	CSVGGGNHYDEQYF
-	-	TRBV19	TRBJ2-1	TGTGCCAGTAGTACGGGACACGACTACAATGAGCAGTTCTTC	CASSTGHDYNEQFF
-	-	TRBV6-5	TRBJ1-1	TGTGCCAGCAGTTCCCGGGAGCTTGTTACTGAAGCTTTCTTT	CASSSRELVTEAFF
TRBD1	-	TRBV10-1	TRBJ2-7	TGCGCCAGCAGTGCTTCGGGGACAGGCCAAGGCGAGCAGTACTTC	CASSASGTGQGEQYF
-	many	TRBV28	TRBJ1-2	TGTGCCAGCAGTACCTACAGGGCGGTCTATGGCTACACCTTC	CASSTYRAVYGYTF
TRBD1	-	TRBV19	TRBJ1-2	TGTGCCAGTAGTTCCTCCGGACAGGGGGCAGAATATGGCTACACCTTC	CASSSSGQGAEYGYTF
TRBD2	-	TRBV12-5	TRBJ2-1	TGTGCTAGTGGTTTGGCCCATAGTGGACTAGTCCTCAATGAGCAGTTCTTC	CASGLAHSGLVLNEQFF
-	many	TRBV24-1	TRBJ1-5	TGTGCCACCAGTTCCCGGGGAGGCGGCAATCAGCCCCAGCATTTT	CATSSRGGGNQPQHF
-	few	TRBV6-1	TRBJ2-6	TGTGCCAGCAGTGAAGCGGGGGACACTGGGGCCAACGTCCTGACTTTC	CASSEAGDTGANVLTF
-	once	TRBV7-2	TRBJ2-5	TGTGCCAGCAGCCGCGCCGGGTTCCAAGAGACCCAGTACTTC	CASSRAGFQETQYF
-	-	TRBV7-9	TRBJ2-7	TGTGCCAGCAGCCGCCAAGAGGGAGTTTACGAGCAGTACTTC	CASSRQEGVYEQYF
-	-	TRBV7-2	TRBJ1-2	TGTGCCAGCAGCTCAGACAGGAGGTATGGCTACACCTTC	CASSSDRRYGYTF
TRBD1	-	TRBV5-4	TRBJ1-1	TGTGCCAGCAGCCGACGGACAGGCGGGAACACTGAAGCTTTCTTT	CASSRRTGGNTEAFF
-	-	TRBV3-1/TRBV3-2	TRBJ1-3	TGTGCCAGCAGCCCCGCGGTCTCTGGAAACACCATATATTTT	CASSPAVSGNTIYF
-	-	TRBV6-1	TRBJ2-4	TGTGCCAGCAGTGAAGCTAGGGGCATTCAGTACTTC	CASSEARGIQYF
-	-	TRBV7-9	TRBJ2-2	TGTGCCAGCAGCTTAAGGGGGACGGGGACCGGGGAGCTGTTTTTT	CASSLRGTGTGELFF
TRBD1	-	TRBV10-3	TRBJ1-1	TGTGCCACTACGGGACAGGGTGGCACTGAAGCTTTCTTT	CATTGQGGTEAFF
-	few	TRBV18	TRBJ2-7	TGTGCCAGCTCACCACAGGAGGGGGGGTCCTACGAGCAGTACTTC	CASSPQEGGSYEQYF
TRBD1	-	TRBV4-3	TRBJ2-6	TGCGCCAGCAGCCGGGACAGAACCTCTGGGGCCAACGTCCTGACTTTC	CASSRDRTSGANVLTF
-	-	TRBV29-1	TRBJ1-2	TGCAGCGTGGAAACAGGGAACTATGGCTACACCTTC	CSVETGNYGYTF
-	-	TRBV7-9	TRBJ1-2	TGTGCCAGCAGCTTCGGAGGGGATGGCTACACCTTC	CASSFGGDGYTF
-	-	TRBV2	TRBJ2-7	TGTGCCAGCAAAAAACAGGGAAGCTCCTACGAGCAGTACTTC	CASKKQGSSYEQYF
TRBD1	once	TRBV4-1	TRBJ2-5	TGCGCCAGCAGTCCGAGATCAGGGGGAAGGGAAGAGACCCAGTACTTC	CASSPRSGGREETQYF
-	few	TRBV15	TRBJ1-2	TGTGCCACCAGCAGAGATACAGGCAACTATGGCTACACCTTC	CATSRDTGNYGYTF